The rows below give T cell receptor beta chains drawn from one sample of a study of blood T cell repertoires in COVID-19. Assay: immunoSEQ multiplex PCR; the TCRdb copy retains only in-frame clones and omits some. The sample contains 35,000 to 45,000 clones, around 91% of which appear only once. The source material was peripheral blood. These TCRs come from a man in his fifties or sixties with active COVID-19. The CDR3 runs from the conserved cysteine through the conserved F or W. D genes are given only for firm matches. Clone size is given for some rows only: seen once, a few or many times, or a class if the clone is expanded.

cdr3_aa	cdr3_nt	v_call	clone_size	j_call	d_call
CASSLSQGQETQYF	TGCGCCAGCAGCTTGTCCCAGGGGCAAGAGACCCAGTACTTC	TRBV5-1	-	TRBJ2-5	-
CASSYGTGKNYGYTF	TGTGCCAGCAGCTATGGGACAGGGAAAAACTATGGCTACACCTTC	TRBV5-5	-	TRBJ1-2	TRBD1
CASRLQGRTEAFF	TGTGCCAGCAGGCTACAGGGCCGGACTGAAGCTTTCTTT	TRBV6-5	-	TRBJ1-1	-
CASSFGQGTLGGYTF	TGTGCCAGCAGTTTCGGACAGGGGACTTTAGGTGGCTACACCTTC	TRBV28	-	TRBJ1-2	TRBD1
CASSSRRGYEQYF	TGTGCCAGCAGCTCCAGACGGGGGTACGAGCAGTACTTC	TRBV7-2	-	TRBJ2-7	-
CASSPDRGEQYF	TGTGCCAGCAGTCCCGACAGAGGCGAGCAGTACTTC	TRBV12-3/TRBV12-4	once	TRBJ2-7	-
CASSARTGVYNQPQHF	TGTGCCAGCAGCGCCCGGACAGGGGTATACAATCAGCCCCAGCATTTT	TRBV7-2	once	TRBJ1-5	TRBD1
CSASDRAPTNEKLFF	TGCAGCGCCTCGGACAGGGCCCCAACTAATGAAAAACTGTTTTTT	TRBV29-1	-	TRBJ1-4	TRBD1
CASSPTSGGQETQYF	TGTGCCAGCTCACCGACTAGCGGGGGCCAAGAGACCCAGTACTTC	TRBV18	once	TRBJ2-5	TRBD2
CASSVFSGVYNEQFF	TGTGCCAGCAGCGTTTTTAGCGGGGTCTACAATGAGCAGTTCTTC	TRBV7-2	-	TRBJ2-1	TRBD2
CASSLNRGKEYEQYF	TGTGCCAGCAGCTTAAACAGGGGTAAAGAATACGAGCAGTACTTC	TRBV11-2	-	TRBJ2-7	TRBD1
CASSERQRLYEQYF	TGTGCCAGCAGTGAAAGACAGAGACTTTACGAGCAGTACTTC	TRBV5-6	-	TRBJ2-7	-
CASGPPGPTFSIEKLFF	TGTGCTAGTGGTCCGCCTGGGCCGACCTTCTCCATTGAAAAACTGTTTTTT	TRBV12-5	-	TRBJ1-4	-
CASSLLGALGYGYTF	TGTGCCAGCAGCTTATTGGGGGCGTTGGGCTATGGCTACACCTTC	TRBV5-6	-	TRBJ1-2	-
CASSLGQGESGNTIYF	TGCGCCAGCAGCTTGGGACAGGGGGAGTCTGGAAACACCATATATTTT	TRBV5-1	-	TRBJ1-3	TRBD1
CASSFHREEKLFF	TGTGCCAGCAGCTTCCACCGAGAAGAAAAACTGTTTTTT	TRBV7-9	once	TRBJ1-4	-
CASRAGGNNSPLHF	TGTGCCAGCAGGGCAGGGGGAAATAATTCACCCCTCCACTTT	TRBV6-5	-	TRBJ1-6	TRBD1
CASSLALSGAKNIQYF	TGTGCCAGCAGCTTAGCGTTGTCGGGAGCCAAAAACATTCAGTACTTC	TRBV7-2	-	TRBJ2-4	-
CASSVSGGASTQYF	TGTGCCAGCAGCGTTAGCGGGGGGGCGTCTACGCAGTATTTT	TRBV2	-	TRBJ2-3	TRBD2
CASSFEAPRDITEAFF	TGCGCCAGCAGCTTTGAGGCACCGAGGGATATCACTGAAGCTTTCTTT	TRBV5-1	-	TRBJ1-1	-
CASSIQGWADSYEQYF	TGTGCCAGCAGTATACAGGGGTGGGCGGACTCCTACGAGCAGTACTTC	TRBV2	once	TRBJ2-7	TRBD1
CASSYLGETGHGYTF	TGTGCCAGCAGTTACTTAGGTGAGACAGGTCATGGCTACACCTTC	TRBV6-6	-	TRBJ1-2	-
CASSRDLLLAFF	TGTGCCAGCAGCCGAGACTTATTGCTGGCTTTCTTT	TRBV7-8	-	TRBJ1-1	-
CASSGVRTGNTEAFF	TGTGCCAGCAGTGGGGTCAGGACAGGGAACACTGAAGCTTTCTTT	TRBV2	-	TRBJ1-1	TRBD1
CSVEVTTRRLF	TGCAGCGTTGAAGTTACGACCCGGCGGCTCTTT	TRBV29-1	-	TRBJ1-1	-
CASSRQGVLNQPQHF	TGTGCCAGCAGTCGACAGGGCGTACTCAATCAGCCCCAGCATTTT	TRBV6-6	-	TRBJ1-5	TRBD1
CASSSSSTGWGNTEAFF	TGTGCCAGTAGCTCATCATCGACAGGATGGGGGAACACTGAAGCTTTCTTT	TRBV19	once	TRBJ1-1	-
CASSLDFYQAASGANVLTF	TGTGCCAGCAGCTTGGATTTTTATCAGGCAGCCTCTGGGGCCAACGTCCTGACTTTC	TRBV5-4	-	TRBJ2-6	-
CASSNPWGNNQPQHF	TGTGCCAGTAGTAACCCTTGGGGCAACAATCAGCCCCAGCATTTT	TRBV19	-	TRBJ1-5	-
CASSGGNEKLFF	TGTGCCAGCAGCGGCGGTAATGAAAAACTGTTTTTT	TRBV9	-	TRBJ1-4	-
CASNGGVETQYF	TGTGCCAGCAATGGAGGGGTGGAGACCCAGTACTTC	TRBV2	-	TRBJ2-5	-
CASSPGTENTGELFF	TGTGCCAGCAGCCCCGGGACAGAGAACACCGGGGAGCTGTTTTTT	TRBV9	-	TRBJ2-2	TRBD1
CASSREFRYGYTF	TGTGCCAGTAGTCGAGAGTTTCGATATGGCTACACCTTC	TRBV19	once	TRBJ1-2	-
CASSLALGTGVQETQYF	TGTGCCAGCAGCTTAGCCCTTGGGACAGGAGTTCAAGAGACCCAGTACTTC	TRBV7-2	-	TRBJ2-5	TRBD1
CASSLSGQGRSEAFF	TGTGCCAGCAGTTTATCTGGTCAGGGTCGATCTGAAGCTTTCTTT	TRBV27	-	TRBJ1-1	-
CSVEQGVTEAFF	TGCAGCGTTGAACAGGGTGTCACTGAAGCTTTCTTT	TRBV29-1	few	TRBJ1-1	-
CAWSVLPRSEKLFF	TGTGCCTGGAGTGTACTTCCCCGAAGTGAAAAACTGTTTTTT	TRBV30	-	TRBJ1-4	-
CASSPNSGNTIYF	TGTGCCAGCAGTCCCAACTCTGGAAACACCATATATTTT	TRBV12-3/TRBV12-4	medium-sized	TRBJ1-3	-